This TCR beta chain was identified during a study of cytomegalovirus exposure and HLA in healthy donors. Clones were read by immunoSEQ multiplex PCR, and TCRdb kept only the in-frame ones, dropping some. The data show 150,000 to 200,000 clones, with about 96% seen just once and roughly 1% held by the top ten. CDR1 GTSNPN and CDR2 SVGIG come from the germline V gene (reference sequence). The CDR3 contains 13 residues. J lost 3 bases, V lost 4 bases, and 2 bases had no gene match. The TCR sequence derives from a woman aged 18 to 35 in good health and CMV-seronegative. The sample consisted of PBMCs. This chain links TRBV30 with TRBJ1-2, with TRBD1 identical over 10 bases. CDR3 in amino acids: CAWKTGGDYGYTF. The CDR3 region has the DNA TGTGCCTGGAAGACAGGGGGCGACTATGGCTACACCTTC.